What follows are 12 T cell receptor beta chains derived from one specimen sequenced in a study of low-dose radiotherapy and immunotherapy resistance in tumors. First-strand cDNA used TRAV- and TRBV-specific primers, covering alpha and beta chains. Over roughly 19 PCR cycles, TCRs were amplified from a constant-region primer and V-primer adapter. TCRdb reanalysed the reads using MiXCR and keeps one entry per CDR3 protein. The sample includes roughly 54,000 distinct CDR3 sequences, about 23% of them seen just once. Time point given: before trial treatment. The source material was PBMCs, sampled before treatment. All receptors derive from a male donor with prostate cancer.

The rearrangement links TRBV5-1 to TRBJ2-5; D unresolved. Germline-derived CDR1 and CDR2 are SGHRS and YFSETQ. CDR3 length: 9 residues. V was cut by 9 bases and J by 5 bases, with 5 bases left in between. CDR3 nucleotide sequence: TGCGCCACCCGGGAGACCCAGTACTTC. It encodes CATRETQYF.

Ten or more counts support this clonotype. V is TRBV7-9 and J is TRBJ2-1; D not resolved. The CDR3 spans 18 residues. CDR1 and CDR2 from the germline V gene are SEHNR and FQNEAQ (reference sequence). V shed 0 bases and J shed 0 bases, with 15 bases lying between them. The CDR3, as DNA: TGTGCCAGCAGCTTAGCGCCTGGGGTCCGGACCTCCTACAATGAGCAGTTCTTC. Amino acid sequence: CASSLAPGVRTSYNEQFF.

This clonotype was observed at least ten times. The V gene is TRBV19, the J gene TRBJ2-2, with D perhaps TRBD2 (5 bases). Germline V gives CDR1 LNHDA, CDR2 SQIVND (reference sequence). The CDR3 runs to 14 residues. V dropped 6 bases and J dropped 2 bases, with 10 bases sitting between them. CDR3 nucleotides: TGTGCCAGTAGACAAACGGGAAACACCGGGGAGCTGTTTTTT. Amino acids: CASRQTGNTGELFF.

Many counts were recorded for this clonotype. V usage is TRBV11-2 and J usage is TRBJ2-3, with 7 bases identical to TRBD2. Per the germline V gene, CDR1 is SGHAT and CDR2 is FQNNGV. After removal of 5 bases from V and 2 bases from J, the junction contained 13 bases not matched to a gene. The CDR3 loop spans 17 amino acids. Here the CDR3 reads CASSPHLGSGDTDTQYF. The CDR3 DNA sequence: TGTGCCAGCAGCCCCCACCTGGGCAGCGGGGACACAGATACGCAGTATTTT.

This chain links TRBV6-1 with TRBJ2-3, with TRBD2 matching 9 bases. The CDR3 spans 15 residues. Germline CDR1 and CDR2: MNHNS and SASEGT. The V gene end was trimmed by 6 bases and the J gene end by 5 bases; junction bases not matched to a gene: 9. CDR3 in DNA: TGTGCCAGCAGGTTTAGCGGGGGCGGAAGAGATACGCAGTATTTT. Translating gives CASRFSGGGRDTQYF.

At least ten counts were recorded for this clonotype. The genes are TRBV6-2 or TRBV6-3 and TRBJ2-3; possibly TRBD1 or TRBD2 for D (6 bases each). This CDR3 has 15 residues. CDR1 is MNHEY, CDR2 SVGEGT, per germline. Trimming took 5 bases from V and 6 from J, leaving 18 bases between them. CDR3 DNA: TGTGCCAGCAGTGAAAACGGGGGCCGGCGGGATACGCAGTATTTT. It is translated as CASSENGGRRDTQYF.

This clonotype has at least ten counts. The chain couples TRBV27 to TRBJ2-5; possibly TRBD2 for D (6 bases). V lost 0 bases, J lost 5 bases, and 16 bases lay in between. The CDR3 runs 16 residues. Germline-derived CDR1 and CDR2 are MNHEY and SMNVEV (reference sequence). The CDR3 DNA reads TGTGCCAGCAGTTTATCGTGGCCGGGGGAGGCGGAGACCCAGTACTTC. Its protein product is CASSLSWPGEAETQYF.

This sequence joins TRBV6-1 and TRBJ2-2; TRBD1 aligns across 9 bases. The V gene's germline CDR1 is MNHNS and CDR2 SASEGT. V gave up 10 bases and J gave up 6 bases; unmatched junction bases: 15. CDR3 length: 16 residues. The CDR3 DNA sequence: TGTGCCACCTGCGGACAGGGGTCTGGAAACGCCGGGGAGCTGTTTTTT. It is translated as CATCGQGSGNAGELFF.

In this sample, this clonotype turned up a few times. The chain combines TRBV4-2 with TRBJ2-6; no clear D gene. The CDR3 has 22 residues. Trimming left V 0 bases short and J 2 bases short, with 26 bases between. Germline V CDR1 and CDR2: LGHNA, YNFKEQ. The CDR3 bases are TGTGCCAGCAGCCAAGAGAAAGGTGGGCCGGGCCTAATTCAGGCTGGGGCCAACGTCCTGACTTTC. It translates to CASSQEKGGPGLIQAGANVLTF.

This chain joins TRBV20-1 and TRBJ2-3; 7 nucleotides align to TRBD2. Germline lookup yields CDR1 DFQATT and CDR2 SNEGSKA (reference sequence). J lost 1 base, V lost 2 bases, and 12 bases had no gene match. The CDR3 contains 17 residues. DNA for the CDR3: TGCAGTGCTAGAATCCCCTTGACTAGCTTCGGCACAGATACGCAGTATTTT. This gives the protein CSARIPLTSFGTDTQYF.

This clonotype was detected many times. J is TRBJ1-1 and V is TRBV7-9, with a weak D call TRBD1 (5 bases). The CDR3 covers 13 residues. Deletions cut 5 bases from V and 0 bases from J, with 7 bases between. Germline lookup yields CDR1 SEHNR and CDR2 FQNEAQ (reference sequence). CDR3 nucleotide sequence: TGTGCCAGCAGCCCGACAGTGAACACTGAAGCTTTCTTT. Encoded protein: CASSPTVNTEAFF.

This clonotype appeared many times. The chain has TRBV21-1 and TRBJ2-3; the table assigns TRBD2, which was not confirmed against the DNA. TRBV21-1 has pseudogene status. This CDR3 has 15 amino acids. As DNA, the CDR3 is TGTGCCAGCAGCAAAAAAAAGCGGATGGGAGATACGCAGTATTTT. Protein sequence: CASSKKKRMGDTQYF.